These T cell receptor beta chains were read from a single sample in a study of T-cell memory formation after mild COVID-19. TCRdb redid the calling of the 5' RACE reads with MiXCR, one entry per CDR3 protein. The sample includes about 90,000 distinct CDR3 sequences, approximately 15% of them seen just once. Specimen: PBMCs or a T cell subset sorted from them (not recorded which). All receptors derive from a man between 18 and 29 years old who had mild COVID-19 (a few samples of this study predate the infection). Cell type and time point are not known. Each CDR3 is given with its conserved first and last residue. The order of the fields is clone size, J gene, V gene, D gene, CDR3 protein, CDR3 DNA. The D gene is left open where the match is weak. The size of a clone is reported for some rows only, either as once, few or many, or as a class for expanded clones.

clone size: few
J gene: TRBJ2-2
V gene: TRBV7-8
D gene: TRBD1
CDR3 protein: CASSRRQGAGTGELFF
CDR3 DNA: TGTGCCAGCAGTCGTAGACAGGGGGCCGGGACCGGGGAGCTGTTTTTT

clone size: few
J gene: TRBJ1-5
V gene: TRBV12-3/TRBV12-4
D gene: NA
CDR3 protein: CASNSGTGNQPQHF
CDR3 DNA: TGTGCCAGCAACTCCGGGACTGGGAATCAGCCCCAGCATTTT

clone size: few
J gene: TRBJ1-4
V gene: TRBV20-1
D gene: NA
CDR3 protein: CSDAGVVEKLFF
CDR3 DNA: TGCAGTGACGCAGGGGTGGTTGAAAAACTGTTTTTT

clone size: NA
J gene: TRBJ1-1
V gene: TRBV12-3/TRBV12-4
D gene: NA
CDR3 protein: CASTQGPREAFF
CDR3 DNA: TGTGCCAGCACCCAGGGCCCCCGTGAAGCTTTCTTT

clone size: few
J gene: TRBJ2-5
V gene: TRBV7-8
D gene: TRBD1
CDR3 protein: CASSLVDRVIETQYF
CDR3 DNA: TGTGCCAGCAGCTTAGTCGACAGGGTTATTGAGACCCAGTACTTC

clone size: few
J gene: TRBJ1-1
V gene: TRBV5-1
D gene: TRBD1
CDR3 protein: CASSLGQGAGVEAFF
CDR3 DNA: TGCGCCAGCAGCTTGGGACAGGGGGCAGGGGTGGAAGCTTTCTTT

clone size: NA
J gene: TRBJ2-5
V gene: TRBV4-1
D gene: TRBD1
CDR3 protein: CASSLRDRGKETQYF
CDR3 DNA: TGCGCCAGCAGCCTACGGGACAGGGGAAAGGAGACCCAGTACTTC

clone size: few
J gene: TRBJ2-1
V gene: TRBV7-9
D gene: TRBD2
CDR3 protein: CASSTSGGPTSYNEQFF
CDR3 DNA: TGTGCCAGCAGCACTAGCGGGGGCCCTACCTCCTACAATGAGCAGTTCTTC

clone size: few
J gene: TRBJ2-1
V gene: TRBV11-3
D gene: TRBD2
CDR3 protein: CASSFSGGAEQFF
CDR3 DNA: TGTGCCAGCAGCTTCAGCGGGGGGGCTGAGCAGTTCTTC

clone size: few
J gene: TRBJ1-1
V gene: TRBV5-1
D gene: NA
CDR3 protein: CASSPGTGAWPEAFF
CDR3 DNA: TGCGCCAGCAGCCCCGGGACCGGGGCTTGGCCTGAAGCTTTCTTT

clone size: NA
J gene: TRBJ2-6
V gene: TRBV28
D gene: NA
CDR3 protein: CASSYRSGDSLWANVLTF
CDR3 DNA: TGTGCCAGCAGCTACCGCTCCGGGGACTCTCTCTGGGCCAACGTCCTGACTTTC

clone size: NA
J gene: TRBJ1-5
V gene: TRBV24-1
D gene: TRBD1
CDR3 protein: CATSDGRGGDQPQHF
CDR3 DNA: TGTGCCACCAGCGATGGCCGAGGGGGCGATCAGCCCCAGCATTTT

clone size: NA
J gene: TRBJ2-2
V gene: TRBV20-1
D gene: TRBD2
CDR3 protein: CSARDEKRGPNTGELFF
CDR3 DNA: TGCAGTGCTAGAGATGAAAAGCGGGGCCCGAACACCGGGGAGCTGTTTTTT

clone size: NA
J gene: TRBJ1-1
V gene: TRBV29-1
D gene: NA
CDR3 protein: CSVALASLENTEAFF
CDR3 DNA: TGCAGCGTTGCATTGGCGTCGCTGGAGAACACTGAAGCTTTCTTT

clone size: NA
J gene: TRBJ2-1
V gene: TRBV19
D gene: NA
CDR3 protein: CASSRRNEQFF
CDR3 DNA: TGTGCCAGTAGTAGACGGAATGAGCAGTTCTTC

clone size: few
J gene: TRBJ2-4
V gene: TRBV12-3/TRBV12-4
D gene: NA
CDR3 protein: CASSLEGTENIQYF
CDR3 DNA: TGTGCCAGCAGTTTAGAAGGAACAGAAAACATTCAGTACTTC